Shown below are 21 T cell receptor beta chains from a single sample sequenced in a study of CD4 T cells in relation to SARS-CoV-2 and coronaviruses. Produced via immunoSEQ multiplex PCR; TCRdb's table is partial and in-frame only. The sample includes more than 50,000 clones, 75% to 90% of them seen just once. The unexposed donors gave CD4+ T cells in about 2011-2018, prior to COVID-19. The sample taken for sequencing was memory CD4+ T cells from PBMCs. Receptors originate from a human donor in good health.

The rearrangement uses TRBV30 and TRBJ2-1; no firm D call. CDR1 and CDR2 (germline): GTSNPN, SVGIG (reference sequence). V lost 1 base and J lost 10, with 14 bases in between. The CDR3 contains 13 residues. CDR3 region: CAWSAYANGEQFF. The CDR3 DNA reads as TGTGCCTGGAGTGCGTACGCTAATGGGGAGCAGTTCTTC. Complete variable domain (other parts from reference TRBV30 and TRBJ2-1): SQTIHQWPATLVQPVGSPLSLECTVEGTSNPNLYWYRQAAGRGLQLLFYSVGIGQISSEVPQNLSASRPQDRQFILSSKKLLLSDSGFYLCAWSAYANGEQFFGPGTRLTVL.

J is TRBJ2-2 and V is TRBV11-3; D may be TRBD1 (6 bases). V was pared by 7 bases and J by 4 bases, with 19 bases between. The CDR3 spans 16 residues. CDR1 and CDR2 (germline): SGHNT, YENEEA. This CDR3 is CASNHNRVDGTGELFF. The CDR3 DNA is TGTGCCAGCAACCATAACAGGGTCGATGGCACCGGGGAGCTGTTTTTT.

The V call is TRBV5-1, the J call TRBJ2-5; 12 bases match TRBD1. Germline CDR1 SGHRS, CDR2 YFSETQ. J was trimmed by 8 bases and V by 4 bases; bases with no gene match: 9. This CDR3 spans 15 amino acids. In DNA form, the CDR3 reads TGCGCCAGCAGCAGGGGGACAGGGGGCCTAGAAACCCAGTACTTC. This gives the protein CASSRGTGGLETQYF. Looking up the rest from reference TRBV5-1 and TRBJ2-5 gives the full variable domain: KAGVTQTPRYLIKTRGQQVTLSCSPISGHRSVSWYQQTPGQGLQFLFEYFSETQRNKGNFPGRFSGRQFSNSRSEMNVSTLELGDSALYLCASSRGTGGLETQYFGPGTRLLVL.

In DNA, the CDR3 is TGTGCCAGCAGAACACCGCTGGGGGGGGCTCGCGGCTACACCTTC. This gives the protein CASRTPLGGARGYTF. The chain combines TRBV28 with TRBJ1-2; D may be TRBD1 (6 bases). V lost 6 bases and J lost 8, with 22 bases in between. The CDR3 loop spans 15 amino acids. Germline V gene data show CDR1 as MDHEN and CDR2 as SYDVKM.

CDR3 coding DNA: TGTGCCAGCAAGTCGAGCGGGAACTCCTACGAGCAGTACTTC. It encodes CASKSSGNSYEQYF. J is TRBJ2-7 and V is TRBV28, with 7 bases aligning to TRBD2. This CDR3 contains 14 residues. J was trimmed by 0 bases and V by 7 bases; bases with no gene match: 6. Germline CDR1 reads MDHEN; CDR2 reads SYDVKM.

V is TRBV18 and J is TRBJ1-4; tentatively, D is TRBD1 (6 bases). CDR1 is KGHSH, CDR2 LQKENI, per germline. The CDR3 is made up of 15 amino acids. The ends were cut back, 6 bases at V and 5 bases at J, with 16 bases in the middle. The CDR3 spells CASSPRQEQNEKLFF. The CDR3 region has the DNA TGTGCCAGCTCTCCAAGACAGGAGCAAAATGAAAAACTGTTTTTT.

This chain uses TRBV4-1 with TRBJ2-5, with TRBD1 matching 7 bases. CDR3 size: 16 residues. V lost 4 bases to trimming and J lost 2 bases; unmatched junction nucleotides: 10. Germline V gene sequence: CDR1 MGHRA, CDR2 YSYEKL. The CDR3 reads CASSPGAGTEQETQYF. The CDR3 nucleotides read TGCGCCAGCAGCCCAGGAGCCGGGACAGAACAAGAGACCCAGTACTTC.

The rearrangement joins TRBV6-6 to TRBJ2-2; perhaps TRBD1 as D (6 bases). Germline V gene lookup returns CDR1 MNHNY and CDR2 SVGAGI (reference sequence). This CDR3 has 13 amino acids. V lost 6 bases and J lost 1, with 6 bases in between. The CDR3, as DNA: TGTGCCAGCAGACAGGGGAACACCGGGGAGCTGTTTTTT. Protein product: CASRQGNTGELFF.

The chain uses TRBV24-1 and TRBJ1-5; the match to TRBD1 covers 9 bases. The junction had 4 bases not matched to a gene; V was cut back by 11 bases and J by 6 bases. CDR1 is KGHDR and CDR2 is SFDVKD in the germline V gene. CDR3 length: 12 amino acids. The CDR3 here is CASHRGLQPQHF. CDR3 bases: TGTGCCAGCCACAGGGGGCTTCAGCCCCAGCATTTT.

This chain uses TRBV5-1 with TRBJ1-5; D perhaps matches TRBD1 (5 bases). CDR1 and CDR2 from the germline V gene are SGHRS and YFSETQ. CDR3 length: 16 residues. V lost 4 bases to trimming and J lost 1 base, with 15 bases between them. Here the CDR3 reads CASSPDGRGSNQPQHF. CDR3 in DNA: TGCGCCAGCAGCCCTGACGGGAGGGGAAGCAATCAGCCCCAGCATTTT.

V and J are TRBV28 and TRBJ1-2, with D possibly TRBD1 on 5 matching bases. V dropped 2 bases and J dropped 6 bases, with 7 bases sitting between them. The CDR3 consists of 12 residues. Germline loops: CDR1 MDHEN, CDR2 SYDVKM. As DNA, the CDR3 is TGTGCCAGCAGTTTAGCGGGGGATGGCTACACCTTC. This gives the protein CASSLAGDGYTF.

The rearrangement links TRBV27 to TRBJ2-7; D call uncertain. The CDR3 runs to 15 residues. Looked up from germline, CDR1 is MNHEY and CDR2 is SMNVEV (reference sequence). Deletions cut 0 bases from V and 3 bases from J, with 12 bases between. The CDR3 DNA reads TGTGCCAGCAGTTTATCGGTTACATCGAACTACGAGCAGTACTTC. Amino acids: CASSLSVTSNYEQYF.

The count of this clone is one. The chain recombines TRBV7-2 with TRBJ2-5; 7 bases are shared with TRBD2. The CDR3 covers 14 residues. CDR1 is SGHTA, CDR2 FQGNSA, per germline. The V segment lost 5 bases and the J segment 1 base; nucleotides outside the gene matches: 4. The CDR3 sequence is CASSPGLTQETQYF. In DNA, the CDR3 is TGTGCCAGCAGCCCGGGACTAACCCAAGAGACCCAGTACTTC. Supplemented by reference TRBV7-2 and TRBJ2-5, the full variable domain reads GAGVSQSPSNKVTEKGKDVELRCDPISGHTALYWYRQSLGQGLEFLIYFQGNSAPDKSGLPSDRFSAERTGGSVSTLTIQRTQQEDSAVYLCASSPGLTQETQYFGPGTRLLVL.

The CDR3 DNA is TGTGCCAGTAGTATAGGGATTGGGCGGGCAGATACGCAGTATTTT. The encoded protein is CASSIGIGRADTQYF. This chain links TRBV19 with TRBJ2-3, with D perhaps matching TRBD2 (5 bases). The CDR3 contains 15 residues. V dropped 1 base and J dropped 4 bases, with 12 bases sitting between them. Germline values: CDR1 LNHDA, CDR2 SQIVND (reference sequence).

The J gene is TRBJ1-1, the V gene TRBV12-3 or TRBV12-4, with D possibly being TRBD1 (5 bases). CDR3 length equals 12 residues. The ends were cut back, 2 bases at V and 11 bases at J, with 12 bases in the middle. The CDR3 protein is CASSLMGRGAFF. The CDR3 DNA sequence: TGTGCCAGCAGTTTAATGGGCCGGGGGGCTTTCTTT.

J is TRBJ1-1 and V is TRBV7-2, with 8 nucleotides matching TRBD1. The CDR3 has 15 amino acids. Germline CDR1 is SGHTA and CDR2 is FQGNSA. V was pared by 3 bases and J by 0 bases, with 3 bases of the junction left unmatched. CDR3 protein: CASSFRGPVNTEAFF. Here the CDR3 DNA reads TGTGCCAGCAGCTTCAGGGGGCCAGTGAACACTGAAGCTTTCTTT.

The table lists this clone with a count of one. The CDR3 protein is CASSAYPGVAGNTIYF. The CDR3 nucleotides are TGTGCCAGCAGCGCATACCCGGGGGTGGCTGGAAACACCATATATTTT. The V and J genes are TRBV9 and TRBJ1-3; maybe TRBD1 (5 bases). CDR1 and CDR2 from the germline V gene are SGDLS and YYNGEE. The CDR3 has 16 amino acids. With 3 bases removed from V and 2 bases from J, the gap between germline ends came to 15 bases.

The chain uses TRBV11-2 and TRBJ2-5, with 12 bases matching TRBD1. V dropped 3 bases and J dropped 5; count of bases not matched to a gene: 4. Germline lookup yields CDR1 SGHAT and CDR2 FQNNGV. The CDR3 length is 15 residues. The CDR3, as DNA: TGTGCCAGCAGCTTTCCCGGGACAGGGGGCGAGACCCAGTACTTC. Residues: CASSFPGTGGETQYF. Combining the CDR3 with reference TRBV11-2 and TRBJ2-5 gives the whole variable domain EAGVAQSPRYKIIEKRQSVAFWCNPISGHATLYWYQQILGQGPKLLIQFQNNGVVDDSQLPKDRFSAERLKGVDSTLKIQPAKLEDSAVYLCASSFPGTGGETQYFGPGTRLLVL.

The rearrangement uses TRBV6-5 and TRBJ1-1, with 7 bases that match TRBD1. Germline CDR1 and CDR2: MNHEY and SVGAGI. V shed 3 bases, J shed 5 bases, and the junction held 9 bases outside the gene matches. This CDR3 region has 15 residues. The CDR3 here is CASSYGKGAGTEAFF. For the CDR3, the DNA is TGTGCCAGCAGTTATGGGAAGGGGGCGGGAACTGAAGCTTTCTTT.

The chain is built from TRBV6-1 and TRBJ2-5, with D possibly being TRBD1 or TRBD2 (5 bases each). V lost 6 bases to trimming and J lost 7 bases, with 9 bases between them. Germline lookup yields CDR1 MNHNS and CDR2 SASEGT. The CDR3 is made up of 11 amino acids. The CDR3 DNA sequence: TGTGCCAGCAGCGGGACGGGGACCCAGTACTTC. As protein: CASSGTGTQYF.

The CDR3 spells CATQYQGLSNQPQHF. CDR3 nucleotides: TGTGCCACCCAATATCAGGGGTTGAGCAATCAGCCCCAGCATTTT. The chain uses TRBV6-5 and TRBJ1-5, with a possible D match to TRBD1 (6 bases). The CDR3 is made up of 15 amino acids. V lost 10 bases, J lost 1 base, and 17 bases lay in between. Germline CDR1 reads MNHEY; CDR2 reads SVGAGI.